This T cell receptor beta chain was profiled in a study of PD-1 blockade in mismatch repair-deficient tumors. Study summary: Patients had over ten mismatch repair-deficient cancer types and were previously treated and progressing.

This CDR3 is 15 amino acids long. V shed 3 bases and J shed 0 bases, with 9 bases lying between them. Germline lookup yields CDR1 LNHDA and CDR2 SQIVND (reference sequence). Study-level results: After pembrolizumab, tumor-resident clones rose rapidly, then generally contracted before radiologic responses.

Note on this clone: Its antigen remains unidentified.

This table comes from immunoSEQ multiplex PCR, and its TCRdb copy is limited to in-frame clones, with some not included. The sample shows about 100,000 clones, 65% to 85% of them seen only once. This TCR came from an adult with mismatch repair-deficient cancer. The genes are TRBV19 and TRBJ2-1; tentative D call: TRBD2 (6 bases). Sequencing used peripheral blood, obtained about eight months after starting pembrolizumab. The CDR3 is CASSIYGGSYNEQFF. CDR3 DNA: TGTGCCAGTAGTATTTACGGGGGCTCCTACAATGAGCAGTTCTTC.